This TCR beta chain was found in a study of tumor-infiltrating lymphocytes in primary liver carcinoma. Study summary: The study enrolled male and female patients aged 30 to 69 years. General study results and limits: Among top clones, only about 8-25% appeared in all five tumor regions.

Remarks on this clonotype: Its antigen is as yet unknown.

Germline lookup yields CDR1 WNHNN and CDR2 SYGVQD (reference sequence). This CDR3 contains 13 residues. Trimming took off 9 bases at V and 6 bases at J, with 14 bases between the two ends. Co-extraction of both nucleic acids (RNA and DNA) used roughly 19-33 mg of unsorted bulk tissue. The study found over 75% viable tumor cells in every tumor sample. TCR beta cDNA came from approximately 490 ng total RNA, primed with a constant-region primer. Libraries covering TCR beta were generated through three nested multiplex PCR rounds (using a slightly modified ARM-PCR). The first two PCR rounds, nine to ten cycles each, used TRBV1-TRBV30 forward primers and a C-beta reverse primer. TCRdb analysed the multiplex PCR reads with MiXCR anew, one entry per CDR3 protein. This sample carries some 120,000 distinct CDR3 sequences, around 60% of them seen once, and the ten largest clones take roughly a tenth.

V usage is TRBV10-1 and J usage is TRBJ2-2; possibly TRBD1 for D (5 bases). This sequence was found in a woman aged 60-75 years with primary liver carcinoma and hepatitis B virus infection. The sample comprised liver tumor tissue from sampling region 1. Subset here: tumor region T1, superior pole. The CDR3 here is CASSKGLAGELFF. In DNA form, the CDR3 reads TGCGCCAGTAGTAAGGGGTTGGCCGGGGAGCTGTTTTTT.